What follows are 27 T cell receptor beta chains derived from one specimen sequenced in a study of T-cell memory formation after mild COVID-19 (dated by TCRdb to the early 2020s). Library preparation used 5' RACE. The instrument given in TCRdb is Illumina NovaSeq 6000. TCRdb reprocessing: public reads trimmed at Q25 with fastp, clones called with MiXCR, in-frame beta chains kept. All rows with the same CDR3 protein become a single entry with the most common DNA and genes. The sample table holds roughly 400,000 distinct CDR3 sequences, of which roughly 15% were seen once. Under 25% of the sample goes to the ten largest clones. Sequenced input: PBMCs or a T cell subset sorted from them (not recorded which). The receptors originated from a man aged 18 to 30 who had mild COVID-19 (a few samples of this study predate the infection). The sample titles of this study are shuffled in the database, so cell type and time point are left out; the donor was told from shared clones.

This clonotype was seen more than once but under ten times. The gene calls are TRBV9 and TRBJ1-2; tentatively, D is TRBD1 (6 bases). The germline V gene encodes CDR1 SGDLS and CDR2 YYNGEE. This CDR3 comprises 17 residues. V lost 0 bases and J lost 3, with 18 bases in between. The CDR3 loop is CASSVASPAGADYGYTF. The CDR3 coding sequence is TGTGCCAGCAGCGTAGCTTCCCCAGCGGGGGCCGACTATGGCTACACCTTC.

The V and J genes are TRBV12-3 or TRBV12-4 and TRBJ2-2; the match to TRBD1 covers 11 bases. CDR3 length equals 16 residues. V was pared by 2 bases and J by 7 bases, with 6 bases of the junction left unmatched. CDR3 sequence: CASSLIRTGGGGELFF. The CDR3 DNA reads TGTGCCAGCAGTTTAATTCGGACAGGGGGCGGCGGGGAGCTGTTTTTT.

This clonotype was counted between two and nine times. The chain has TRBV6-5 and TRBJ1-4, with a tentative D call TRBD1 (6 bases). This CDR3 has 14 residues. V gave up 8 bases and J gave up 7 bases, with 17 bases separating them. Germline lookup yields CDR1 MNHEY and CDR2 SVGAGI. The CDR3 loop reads CASRTGGDGEKLFF. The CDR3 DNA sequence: TGTGCCAGCCGTACGGGGGGCGATGGTGAAAAACTGTTTTTT.

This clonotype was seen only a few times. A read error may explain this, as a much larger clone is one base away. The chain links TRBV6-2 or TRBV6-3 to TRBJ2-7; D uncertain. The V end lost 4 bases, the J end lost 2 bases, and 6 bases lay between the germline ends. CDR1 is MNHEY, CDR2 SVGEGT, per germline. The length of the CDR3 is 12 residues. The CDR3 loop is CASSLDAYEQYV. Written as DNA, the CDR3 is TGTGCCAGCAGTTTGGACGCCTACGAGCAGTACGTC.

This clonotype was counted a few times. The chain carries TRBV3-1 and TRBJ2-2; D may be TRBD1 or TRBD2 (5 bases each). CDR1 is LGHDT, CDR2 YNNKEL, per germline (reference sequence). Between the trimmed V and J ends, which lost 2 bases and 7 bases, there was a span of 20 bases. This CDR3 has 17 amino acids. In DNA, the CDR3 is TGTGCCAGCAGCCAACTTGGGGGATCCCTTGCGATCGGGGAGCTGTTTTTT. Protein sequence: CASSQLGGSLAIGELFF.

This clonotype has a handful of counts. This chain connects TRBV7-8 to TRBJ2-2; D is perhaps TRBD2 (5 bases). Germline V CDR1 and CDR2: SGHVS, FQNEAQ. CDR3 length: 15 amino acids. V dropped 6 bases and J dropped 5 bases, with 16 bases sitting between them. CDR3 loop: CASRPRGSWTGELFF. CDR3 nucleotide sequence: TGTGCCAGCAGGCCCCGGGGTAGTTGGACCGGGGAGCTGTTTTTT. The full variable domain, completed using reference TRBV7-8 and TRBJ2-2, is GAGVSQSPRYKVAKRGQDVALRCDPISGHVSLFWYQQALGQGPEFLTYFQNEAQLDKSGLPSDRFFAERPEGSVSTLKIQRTQQEDSAVYLCASRPRGSWTGELFFGEGSRLTVL.

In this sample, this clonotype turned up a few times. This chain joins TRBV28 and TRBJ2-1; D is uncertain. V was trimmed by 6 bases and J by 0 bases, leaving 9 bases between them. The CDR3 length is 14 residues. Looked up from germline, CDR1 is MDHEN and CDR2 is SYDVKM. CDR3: CASRESSSYNEQFF. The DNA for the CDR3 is TGTGCCAGCAGGGAATCTAGCTCCTACAATGAGCAGTTCTTC.

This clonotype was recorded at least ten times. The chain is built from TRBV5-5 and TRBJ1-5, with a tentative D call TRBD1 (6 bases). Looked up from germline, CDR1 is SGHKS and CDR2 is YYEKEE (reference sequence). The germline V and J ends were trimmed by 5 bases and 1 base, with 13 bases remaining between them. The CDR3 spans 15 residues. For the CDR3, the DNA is TGTGCCAGCAGATCGGGACACCTAAGCAATCAGCCCCAGCATTTT. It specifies CASRSGHLSNQPQHF. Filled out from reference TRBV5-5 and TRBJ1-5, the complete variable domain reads DAGVTQSPTHLIKTRGQQVTLRCSPISGHKSVSWYQQVLGQGPQFIFQYYEKEERGRGNFPDRFSARQFPNYSSELNVNALLLGDSALYLCASRSGHLSNQPQHFGDGTRLSIL.

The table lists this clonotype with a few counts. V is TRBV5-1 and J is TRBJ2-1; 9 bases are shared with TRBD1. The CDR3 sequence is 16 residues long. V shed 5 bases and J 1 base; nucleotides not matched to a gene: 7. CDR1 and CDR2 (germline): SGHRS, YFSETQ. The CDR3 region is CASRQGQGSSYNEQFF. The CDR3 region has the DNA TGCGCCAGCAGGCAAGGACAGGGGTCGTCCTACAATGAGCAGTTCTTC. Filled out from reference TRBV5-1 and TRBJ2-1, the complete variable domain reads KAGVTQTPRYLIKTRGQQVTLSCSPISGHRSVSWYQQTPGQGLQFLFEYFSETQRNKGNFPGRFSGRQFSNSRSEMNVSTLELGDSALYLCASRQGQGSSYNEQFFGPGTRLTVL.

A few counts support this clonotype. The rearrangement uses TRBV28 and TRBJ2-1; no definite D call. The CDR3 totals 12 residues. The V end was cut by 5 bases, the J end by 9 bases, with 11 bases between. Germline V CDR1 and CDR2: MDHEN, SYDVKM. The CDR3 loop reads CASSRPRSEQFF. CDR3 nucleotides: TGTGCCAGCAGTCGCCCCCGAAGTGAGCAGTTCTTC.

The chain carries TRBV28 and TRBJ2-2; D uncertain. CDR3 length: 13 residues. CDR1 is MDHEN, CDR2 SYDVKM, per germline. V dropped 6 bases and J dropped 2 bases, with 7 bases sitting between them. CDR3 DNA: TGTGCCAGCAGCAACCCCAACACCGGGGAGCTGTTTTTT. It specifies CASSNPNTGELFF. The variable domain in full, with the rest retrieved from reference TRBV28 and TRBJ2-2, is DVKVTQSSRYLVKRTGEKVFLECVQDMDHENMFWYRQDPGLGLRLIYFSYDVKMKEKGDIPEGYSVSREKKERFSLILESASTNQTSMYLCASSNPNTGELFFGEGSRLTVL.

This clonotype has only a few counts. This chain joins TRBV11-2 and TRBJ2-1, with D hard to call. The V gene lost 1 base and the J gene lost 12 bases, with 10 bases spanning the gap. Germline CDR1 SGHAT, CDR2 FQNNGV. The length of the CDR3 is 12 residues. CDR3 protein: CASSLVRLGQFF. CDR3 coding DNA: TGTGCCAGCAGCTTAGTGCGGCTTGGGCAGTTCTTC.

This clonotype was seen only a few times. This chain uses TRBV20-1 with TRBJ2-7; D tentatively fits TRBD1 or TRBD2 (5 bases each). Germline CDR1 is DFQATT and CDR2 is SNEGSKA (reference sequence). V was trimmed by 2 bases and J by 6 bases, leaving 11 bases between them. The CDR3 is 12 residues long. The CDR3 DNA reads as TGCAGTGCTAGACATGGGACGGGCGAGCAGTACGTC. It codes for CSARHGTGEQYV.

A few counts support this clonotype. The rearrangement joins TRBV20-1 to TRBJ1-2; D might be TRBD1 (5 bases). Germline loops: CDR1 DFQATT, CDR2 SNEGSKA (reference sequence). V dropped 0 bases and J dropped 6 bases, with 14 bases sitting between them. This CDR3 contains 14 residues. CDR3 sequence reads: CSARDFRGDHGYTF. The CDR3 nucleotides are TGCAGTGCTAGAGATTTTCGCGGGGACCATGGCTACACCTTC.

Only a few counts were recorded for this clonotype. The CDR3 sequence is CSAGSRQGPTEAFF. DNA for the CDR3: TGCAGTGCTGGATCCAGACAGGGGCCCACTGAAGCTTTCTTT. V gene TRBV20-1 combines with J gene TRBJ1-1, with TRBD1 matching over 8 bases. Unmatched junction bases numbered 9, after V lost 5 bases and J lost 4 bases. Germline V gene data show CDR1 as DFQATT and CDR2 as SNEGSKA (reference sequence). The CDR3 totals 14 residues.

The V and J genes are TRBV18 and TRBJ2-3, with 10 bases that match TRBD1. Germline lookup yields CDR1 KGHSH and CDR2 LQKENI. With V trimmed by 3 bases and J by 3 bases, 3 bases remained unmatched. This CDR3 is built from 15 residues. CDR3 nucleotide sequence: TGTGCCAGCTCACCGCCGGGACAGGGGACAGATACGCAGTATTTT. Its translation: CASSPPGQGTDTQYF.

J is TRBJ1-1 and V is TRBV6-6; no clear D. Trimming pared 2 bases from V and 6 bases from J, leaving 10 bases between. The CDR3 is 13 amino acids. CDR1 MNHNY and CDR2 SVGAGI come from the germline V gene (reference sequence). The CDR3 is CASSYVREAEAFF. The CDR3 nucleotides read TGTGCCAGCAGTTACGTGCGGGAGGCTGAAGCTTTCTTT.

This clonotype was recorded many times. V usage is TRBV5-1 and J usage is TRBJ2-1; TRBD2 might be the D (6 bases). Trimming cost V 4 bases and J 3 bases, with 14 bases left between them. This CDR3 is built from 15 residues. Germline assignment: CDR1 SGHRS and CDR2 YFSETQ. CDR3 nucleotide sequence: TGCGCCAGCAGCGCCACCGGGACTGGCTACAATGAGCAGTTCTTC. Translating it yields CASSATGTGYNEQFF.

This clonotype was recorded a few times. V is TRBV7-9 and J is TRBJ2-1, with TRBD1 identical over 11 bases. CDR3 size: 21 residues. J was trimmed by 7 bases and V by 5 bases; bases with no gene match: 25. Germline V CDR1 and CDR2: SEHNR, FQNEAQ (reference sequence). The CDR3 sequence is CASSHYQTGTGGWRGRNEQFF. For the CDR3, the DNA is TGTGCCAGCAGCCATTACCAGACCGGGACAGGGGGTTGGCGGGGGAGGAATGAGCAGTTCTTC.

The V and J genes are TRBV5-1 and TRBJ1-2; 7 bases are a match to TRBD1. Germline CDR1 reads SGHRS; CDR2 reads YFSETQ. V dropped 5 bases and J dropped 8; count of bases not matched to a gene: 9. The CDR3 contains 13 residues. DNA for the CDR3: TGCGCCAGCAGGGCGACAGGGACGGAGGGCTACACCTTC. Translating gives CASRATGTEGYTF.

The CDR3 spells CASSGNRDNTGELFF. The CDR3, as DNA: TGTGCCAGCAGTGGAAACAGGGACAACACCGGGGAGCTGTTTTTT. V usage is TRBV25-1 and J usage is TRBJ2-2, with D possibly TRBD1 on 6 matching bases. This CDR3 contains 15 residues. Germline V gives CDR1 MGHDK, CDR2 SYGVNS. V was trimmed by 4 bases and J by 2 bases, leaving 11 bases between them.

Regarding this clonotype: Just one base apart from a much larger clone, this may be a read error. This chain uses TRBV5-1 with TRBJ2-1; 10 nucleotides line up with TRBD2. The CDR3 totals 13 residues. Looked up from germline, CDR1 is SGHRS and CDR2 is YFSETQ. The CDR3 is CARSWSGGDEQFF. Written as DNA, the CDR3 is TGCGCCAGAAGCTGGAGCGGGGGGGATGAGCAGTTCTTC.

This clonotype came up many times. CDR3 DNA sequence: TGTGCCAGCATATCACAGGGGGCGTCCTACAATGAGCAGTTCTTC. Its translation: CASISQGASYNEQFF. The chain uses TRBV28 and TRBJ2-1; 9 bases align to TRBD1. Germline V gene lookup returns CDR1 MDHEN and CDR2 SYDVKM. After removal of 7 bases from V and 1 base from J, the junction contained 5 bases not matched to a gene. The length of the CDR3 is 15 residues.

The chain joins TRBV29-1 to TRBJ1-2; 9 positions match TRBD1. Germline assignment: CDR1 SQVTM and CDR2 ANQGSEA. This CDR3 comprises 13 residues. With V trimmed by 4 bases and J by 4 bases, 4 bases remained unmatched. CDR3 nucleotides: TGCAGCGTTGGAGACAGGGGGTTCTATGGCTACACCTTC. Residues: CSVGDRGFYGYTF.

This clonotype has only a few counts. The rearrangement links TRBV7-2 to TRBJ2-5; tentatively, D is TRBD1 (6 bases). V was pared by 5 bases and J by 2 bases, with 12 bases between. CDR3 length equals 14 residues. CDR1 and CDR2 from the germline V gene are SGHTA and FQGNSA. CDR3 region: CASSQNGQQETQYF. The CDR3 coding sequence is TGTGCCAGCAGCCAGAATGGACAGCAAGAGACCCAGTACTTC.

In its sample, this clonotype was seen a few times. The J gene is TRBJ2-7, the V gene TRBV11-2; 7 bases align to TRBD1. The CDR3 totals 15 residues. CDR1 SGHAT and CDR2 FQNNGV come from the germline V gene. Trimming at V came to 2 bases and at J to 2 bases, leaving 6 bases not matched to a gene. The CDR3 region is CASSLSRGQAYEQYF. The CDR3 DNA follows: TGTGCCAGCAGCTTAAGCAGAGGACAGGCCTACGAGCAGTACTTC. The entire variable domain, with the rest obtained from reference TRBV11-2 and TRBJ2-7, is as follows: EAGVAQSPRYKIIEKRQSVAFWCNPISGHATLYWYQQILGQGPKLLIQFQNNGVVDDSQLPKDRFSAERLKGVDSTLKIQPAKLEDSAVYLCASSLSRGQAYEQYFGPGTRLTVT.

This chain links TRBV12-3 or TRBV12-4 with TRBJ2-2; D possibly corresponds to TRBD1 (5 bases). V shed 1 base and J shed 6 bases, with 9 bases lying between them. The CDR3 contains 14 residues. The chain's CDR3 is CASSLVQGAGELFF. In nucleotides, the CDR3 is TGTGCCAGCAGTTTAGTACAAGGGGCCGGGGAGCTGTTTTTT.